This T cell receptor (beta chain) was sequenced during a study of T cell responses to AZD1222 COVID-19 vaccine. Libraries were prepared by immunoSEQ multiplex PCR; TCRdb keeps only in-frame clonotypes and omits some of them. The top ten clones hold about 8.1% of a sample with over 95,000 clones, roughly 92% of them seen once. V lost 3 bases and J lost 2; bases outside the gene matches: 3. CDR1 KGHSH and CDR2 LQKENI come from the germline V gene. The CDR3 sequence is 15 residues long. This clonotype was obtained from an adult who received the AZD1222 COVID-19 vaccine. The chain links TRBV18 to TRBJ2-3; 9 nucleotides align to TRBD1. The sample here was peripheral blood, taken 28 days after the second AZD1222 dose. For the CDR3, the DNA is TGTGCCAGCTCACCCTGGGACAGGGTCACAGATACGCAGTATTTT. Translation: CASSPWDRVTDTQYF.